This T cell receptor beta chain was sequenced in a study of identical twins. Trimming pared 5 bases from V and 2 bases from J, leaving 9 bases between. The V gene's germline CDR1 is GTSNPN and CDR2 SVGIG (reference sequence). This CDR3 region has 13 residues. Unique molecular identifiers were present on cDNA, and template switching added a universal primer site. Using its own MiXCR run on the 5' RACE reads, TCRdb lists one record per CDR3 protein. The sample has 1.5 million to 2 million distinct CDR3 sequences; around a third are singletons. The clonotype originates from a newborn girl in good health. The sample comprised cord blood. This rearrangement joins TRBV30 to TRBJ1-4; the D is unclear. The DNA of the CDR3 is TGTGCCTGGTATAGTCGGACTAATGAAAAACTGTTTTTT. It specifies CAWYSRTNEKLFF. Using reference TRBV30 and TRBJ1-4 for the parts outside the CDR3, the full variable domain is SQTIHQWPATLVQPVGSPLSLECTVEGTSNPNLYWYRQAAGRGLQLLFYSVGIGQISSEVPQNLSASRPQDRQFILSSKKLLLSDSGFYLCAWYSRTNEKLFFGSGTQLSVL.